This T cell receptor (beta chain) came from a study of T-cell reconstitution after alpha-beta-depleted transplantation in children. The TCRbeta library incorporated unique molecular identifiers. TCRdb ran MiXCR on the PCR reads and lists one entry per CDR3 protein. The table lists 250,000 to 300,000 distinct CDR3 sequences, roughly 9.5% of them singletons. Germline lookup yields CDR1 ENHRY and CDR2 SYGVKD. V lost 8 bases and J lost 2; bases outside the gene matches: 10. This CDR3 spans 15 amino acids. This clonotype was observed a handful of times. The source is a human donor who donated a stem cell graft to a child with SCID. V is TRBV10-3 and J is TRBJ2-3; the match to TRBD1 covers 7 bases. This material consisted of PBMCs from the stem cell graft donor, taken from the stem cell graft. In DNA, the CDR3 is TGTGCCATCCGAGATATGGGACAGCTCACAGATACGCAGTATTTT. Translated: CAIRDMGQLTDTQYF.